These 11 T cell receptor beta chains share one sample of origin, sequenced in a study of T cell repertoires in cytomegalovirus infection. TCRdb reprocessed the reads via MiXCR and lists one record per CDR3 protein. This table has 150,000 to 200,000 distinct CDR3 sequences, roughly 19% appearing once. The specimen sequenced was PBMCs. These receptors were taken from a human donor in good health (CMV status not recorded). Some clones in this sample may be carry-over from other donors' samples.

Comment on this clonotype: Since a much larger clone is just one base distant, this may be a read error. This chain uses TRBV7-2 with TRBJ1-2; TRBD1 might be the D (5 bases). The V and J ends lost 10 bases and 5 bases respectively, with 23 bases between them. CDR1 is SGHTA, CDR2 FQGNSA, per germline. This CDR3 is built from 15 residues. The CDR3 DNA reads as TGTGCCATCCAGATGGGGGGAAGCACAGTTTATGGCTACACCTTC. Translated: CAIQMGGSTVYGYTF.

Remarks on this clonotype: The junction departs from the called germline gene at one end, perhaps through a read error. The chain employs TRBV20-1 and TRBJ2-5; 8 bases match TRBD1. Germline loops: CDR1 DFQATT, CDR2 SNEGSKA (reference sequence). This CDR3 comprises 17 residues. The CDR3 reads CSSSILPTGGRGETQYF. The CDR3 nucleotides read TGCAGTTCTAGCATCTTACCCACAGGGGGGAGAGGAGAGACCCAGTACTTC.

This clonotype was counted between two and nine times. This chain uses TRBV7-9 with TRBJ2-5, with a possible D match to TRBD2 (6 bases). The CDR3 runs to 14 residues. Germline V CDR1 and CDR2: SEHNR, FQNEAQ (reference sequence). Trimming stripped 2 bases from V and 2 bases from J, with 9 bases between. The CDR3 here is CASSLWGVQETQYF. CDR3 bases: TGTGCCAGCAGCTTATGGGGGGTTCAAGAGACCCAGTACTTC. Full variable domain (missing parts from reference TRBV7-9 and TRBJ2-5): DTGVSQNPRHKITKRGQNVTFRCDPISEHNRLYWYRQTLGQGPEFLTYFQNEAQLEKSRLLSDRFSAERPKGSFSTLEIQRTEQGDSAMYLCASSLWGVQETQYFGPGTRLLVL.

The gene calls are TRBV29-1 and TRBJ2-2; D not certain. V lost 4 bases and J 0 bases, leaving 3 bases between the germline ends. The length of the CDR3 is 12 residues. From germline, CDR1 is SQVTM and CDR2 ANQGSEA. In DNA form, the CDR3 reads TGCAGCGTTGGTTCGAACACCGGGGAGCTGTTTTTT. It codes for CSVGSNTGELFF.

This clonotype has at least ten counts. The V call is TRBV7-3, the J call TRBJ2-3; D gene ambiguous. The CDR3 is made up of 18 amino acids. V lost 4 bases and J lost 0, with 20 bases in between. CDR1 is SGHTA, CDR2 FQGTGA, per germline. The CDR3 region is CASSSSPAGHKSTDTQYF. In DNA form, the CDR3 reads TGTGCCAGCAGCTCCAGTCCCGCCGGTCACAAGAGCACAGATACGCAGTATTTT.

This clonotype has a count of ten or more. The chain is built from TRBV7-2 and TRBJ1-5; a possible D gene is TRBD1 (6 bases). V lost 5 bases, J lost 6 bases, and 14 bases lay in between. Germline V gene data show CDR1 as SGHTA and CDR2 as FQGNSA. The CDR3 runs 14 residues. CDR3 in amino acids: CASSEQQGGQPQHF. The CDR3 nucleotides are TGTGCCAGCAGCGAACAACAGGGAGGTCAGCCCCAGCATTTT.

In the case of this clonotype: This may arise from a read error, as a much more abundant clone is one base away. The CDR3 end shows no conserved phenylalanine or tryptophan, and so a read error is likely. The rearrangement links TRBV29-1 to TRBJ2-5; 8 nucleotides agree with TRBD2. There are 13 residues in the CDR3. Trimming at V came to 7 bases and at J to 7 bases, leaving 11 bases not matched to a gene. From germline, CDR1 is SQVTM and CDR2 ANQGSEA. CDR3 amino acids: CSAHSGLAGTQYL. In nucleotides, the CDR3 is TGCAGCGCCCATTCGGGGCTAGCGGGGACCCAGTACTTA.

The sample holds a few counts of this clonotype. This chain's CDR3 is CAVQGAWETEAFF. In DNA, the CDR3 is TGTGCCGTACAGGGGGCTTGGGAAACTGAAGCTTTCTTT. V is TRBV28 and J is TRBJ1-1; 9 bases are shared with TRBD1. Germline trimming cut 11 bases from V and 5 bases from J; bases unmatched to any gene: 9. Germline assignment: CDR1 MDHEN and CDR2 SYDVKM. The CDR3 length is 13 residues.

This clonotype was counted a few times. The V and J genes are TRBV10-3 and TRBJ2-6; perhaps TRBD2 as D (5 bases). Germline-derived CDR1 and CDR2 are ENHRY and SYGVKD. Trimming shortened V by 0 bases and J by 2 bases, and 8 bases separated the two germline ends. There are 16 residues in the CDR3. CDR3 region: CAISESAVPGANVLTF. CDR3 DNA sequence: TGTGCCATCAGTGAGTCAGCGGTGCCTGGGGCCAACGTCCTGACTTTC.

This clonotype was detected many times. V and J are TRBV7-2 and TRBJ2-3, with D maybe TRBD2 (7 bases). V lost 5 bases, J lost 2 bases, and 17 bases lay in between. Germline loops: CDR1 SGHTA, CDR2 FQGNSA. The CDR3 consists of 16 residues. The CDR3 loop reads CASSPRGGGITDTQYF. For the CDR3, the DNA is TGTGCCAGCAGCCCGAGAGGGGGGGGCATCACAGATACGCAGTATTTT.

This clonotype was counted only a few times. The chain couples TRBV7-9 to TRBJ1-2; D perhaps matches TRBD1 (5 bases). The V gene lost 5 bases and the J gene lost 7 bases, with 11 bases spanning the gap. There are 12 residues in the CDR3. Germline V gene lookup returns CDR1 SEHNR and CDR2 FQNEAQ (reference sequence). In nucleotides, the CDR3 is TGTGCCAGCAGCGCGGGACTTGTTGGCTACACCTTC. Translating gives CASSAGLVGYTF.